These 19 T cell receptor beta chains were sequenced from one sample in a study of OX40 agonist ivuxolimab in advanced cancers. Assay used: immunoSEQ multiplex PCR; TCRdb lists only in-frame clones, some missing. The profile shows about 110,000 clones, 89% of them singletons. Material: CD4+ or CD8+ T cells sorted from blood, obtained in a trial of the OX40 agonist ivuxolimab. Source of these receptors: an adult with an advanced solid tumor such as melanoma, head and neck, liver or kidney cancer.

V is TRBV27 and J is TRBJ2-5; TRBD2 matches at 11 bases. Germline V gene sequence: CDR1 MNHEY, CDR2 SMNVEV (reference sequence). With 4 bases clipped from V and 4 bases from J, the junction kept 5 bases outside the gene matches. The CDR3 has 15 residues. The CDR3 DNA is TGTGCCAGCAGTTCATTACTAGCGGGAGCAGAGACCCAGTACTTC. Its protein is CASSSLLAGAETQYF.

In regard to this clone: An end of the junction does not agree with germline; a read error may underlie this. The chain employs TRBV13 and TRBJ2-1, with 12 bases matching TRBD2. Germline CDR1 is PRHDT and CDR2 is FYEKMQ (reference sequence). The CDR3 is 18 residues long. DNA of the CDR3: TGTGCCAGCGGCTTCCTTGGGCTAGCGGGAGGGCCGAACAATGAGCAGTTCTTC. Its translation: CASGFLGLAGGPNNEQFF.

The chain employs TRBV7-2 and TRBJ1-5, with D possibly being TRBD1 (5 bases). Per the germline V gene, CDR1 is SGHTA and CDR2 is FQGNSA. Trimming removed 4 bases at V and 6 bases at J, with 10 bases between. This CDR3 is 13 amino acids long. The CDR3 reads CASSSQVRQPQHF. The CDR3 DNA follows: TGTGCCAGCAGCTCACAGGTTCGTCAGCCCCAGCATTTT. The whole variable domain, filled in from reference TRBV7-2 and TRBJ1-5, reads GAGVSQSPSNKVTEKGKDVELRCDPISGHTALYWYRQSLGQGLEFLIYFQGNSAPDKSGLPSDRFSAERTGGSVSTLTIQRTQQEDSAVYLCASSSQVRQPQHFGDGTRLSIL.

This sequence joins TRBV7-9 and TRBJ1-6; D possibly corresponds to TRBD1 (6 bases). CDR3 length equals 12 residues. Trimming took off 5 bases at V and 11 bases at J, with 10 bases between the two ends. Looked up from germline, CDR1 is SEHNR and CDR2 is FQNEAQ (reference sequence). The CDR3 nucleotides are TGTGCCAGCAGCAGACAGGAGACACCCCTCCACTTT. This encodes CASSRQETPLHF.

The V and J genes are TRBV18 and TRBJ2-7; no clear D. CDR3 length: 14 residues. Germline CDR1 is KGHSH and CDR2 is LQKENI. Trimming removed 1 base from V and 0 bases from J, with 7 bases in between. CDR3 sequence (DNA): TGTGCCAGCTCACCACAGAGATTCTCCTACGAGCAGTACTTC. Encoded protein: CASSPQRFSYEQYF.

This chain joins TRBV19 and TRBJ1-2; possible D gene TRBD1, 6 bases. The CDR3 is 13 residues long. The V and J ends lost 1 base and 6 bases respectively, with 9 bases between them. CDR1 is LNHDA and CDR2 is SQIVND in the germline V gene (reference sequence). The CDR3 protein is CASSIAGEHGYTF. The CDR3 DNA sequence: TGTGCCAGTAGTATAGCAGGGGAGCATGGCTACACCTTC.

The chain has TRBV5-4 and TRBJ2-7; 9 bases agree with TRBD1. The V and J ends lost 4 bases and 3 bases, in that order; junction bases with no gene match: 11. The CDR3 is made up of 16 amino acids. Germline CDR1 and CDR2: SGHNT and YYREEE (reference sequence). The CDR3, as DNA: TGTGCCAGCAGCGGTCCCGGGACAGGGTCTTACTACGAGCAGTACTTC. This encodes CASSGPGTGSYYEQYF.

This chain uses TRBV12-5 with TRBJ2-3; D remains unclear. The V gene's germline CDR1 is LGHNT and CDR2 FRNRAP. Deletions cut 1 base from V and 5 bases from J, with 4 bases between. The CDR3 contains 12 residues. This chain's CDR3 is CASGLDEDTQYF. The CDR3 region has the DNA TGTGCTAGTGGTTTGGATGAAGATACGCAGTATTTT.

This clone was counted only a few times. This chain links TRBV7-9 with TRBJ2-2; maybe TRBD1 (6 bases). Trimming took off 6 bases at V and 0 bases at J, with 14 bases between the two ends. CDR3 length: 16 amino acids. Germline CDR1 SEHNR, CDR2 FQNEAQ (reference sequence). DNA of the CDR3: TGTGCCAGCAGGTCCTTAAGACAGGCGAACACCGGGGAGCTGTTTTTT. Encoded protein: CASRSLRQANTGELFF.

V gene TRBV7-9 combines with J gene TRBJ2-1, with D perhaps given as TRBD1 or TRBD2 (5 bases each). Between the trimmed V and J ends, which lost 7 bases and 6 bases, there was a span of 13 bases. The germline V gene has CDR1 SEHNR and CDR2 FQNEAQ (reference sequence). This CDR3 comprises 13 residues. The CDR3 coding sequence is TGTGCCAGCACCAGGGACGGTCCCAATGAGCAGTTCTTC. Amino acid sequence: CASTRDGPNEQFF.

CDR3 amino acids: CASSLSAGDSYNEQFF. DNA of the CDR3: TGTGCCAGCAGCTTATCAGCGGGGGATTCCTACAATGAGCAGTTCTTC. The J gene is TRBJ2-1, the V gene TRBV7-3; TRBD2 matches 8 bases. The V and J ends lost 2 bases and 1 base, in that order; junction bases with no gene match: 4. Germline-derived CDR1 and CDR2 are SGHTA and FQGTGA. The CDR3 contains 16 residues.

V usage is TRBV19 and J usage is TRBJ2-1; 12 bases match TRBD2. V shed 8 bases, J shed 7 bases, and the junction held 12 bases outside the gene matches. The CDR3 has 16 residues. In germline, CDR1 is LNHDA, CDR2 SQIVND (reference sequence). The CDR3 nucleotides are TGTGCCAGTGCCAACCCTCTAGCGGGAGGGAGGAATGAGCAGTTCTTC. Translated, it gives CASANPLAGGRNEQFF.

The chain joins TRBV4-2 to TRBJ2-1; 9 nucleotides match TRBD1. With 3 bases clipped from V and 8 bases from J, the junction kept 11 bases outside the gene matches. From germline, CDR1 is LGHNA and CDR2 YNFKEQ. The CDR3 is made up of 16 amino acids. This chain's CDR3 is CASSQEIRDRADEQFF. CDR3 nucleotide sequence: TGTGCCAGCAGCCAGGAAATAAGGGACAGGGCAGATGAGCAGTTCTTC.

This chain uses TRBV15 with TRBJ2-7; possibly TRBD2 for D (5 bases). The V end was cut by 6 bases, the J end by 0 bases, with 9 bases between. Germline assignment: CDR1 LNHNV and CDR2 YYDKDF (reference sequence). The CDR3 extends over 13 amino acids. CDR3: CATSVGSSYEQYF. DNA for the CDR3: TGTGCCACCAGTGTAGGGAGCTCCTACGAGCAGTACTTC. The full variable domain, completed using reference TRBV15 and TRBJ2-7, is DAMVIQNPRYQVTQFGKPVTLSCSQTLNHNVMYWYQQKSSQAPKLLFHYYDKDFNNEADTPDNFQSRRPNTSFCFLDIRSPGLGDTAMYLCATSVGSSYEQYFGPGTRLTVT.

The gene calls are TRBV6-5 and TRBJ1-2; 7 bases match TRBD1. Germline CDR1 reads MNHEY; CDR2 reads SVGAGI. CDR3 length equals 14 residues. V lost 6 bases and J lost 3; bases outside the gene matches: 7. The CDR3 nucleotides read TGTGCCAGCAGCTCTGACAGGGCAGACTATGGCTACACCTTC. This translates into CASSSDRADYGYTF.

This chain links TRBV15 with TRBJ2-2; D is unclear. Looked up from germline, CDR1 is LNHNV and CDR2 is YYDKDF (reference sequence). This CDR3 comprises 12 residues. V lost 2 bases, J lost 6 bases, and 4 bases lay in between. This CDR3 reads CATSRRAGELFF. DNA of the CDR3: TGTGCCACCAGCAGAAGGGCCGGGGAGCTGTTTTTT.

The rearrangement links TRBV11-1 to TRBJ2-7; no clear D. The CDR3 is 14 residues long. The germline gives CDR1 SGHAT, CDR2 FQDESV (reference sequence). Trimming pared 3 bases from V and 1 base from J, leaving 10 bases between. CDR3 loop: CASSFGSASYEQYF. The CDR3 coding sequence is TGTGCCAGCAGCTTCGGCTCGGCTTCCTACGAGCAGTACTTC.

The J gene is TRBJ1-5, the V gene TRBV28; 10 bases map to TRBD1. There are 24 residues in the CDR3. The V gene end was trimmed by 2 bases and the J gene end by 2 bases; junction bases not matched to a gene: 27. Germline V gene data show CDR1 as MDHEN and CDR2 as SYDVKM. The CDR3 here is CASSLQYFPSNGTGAPRRNQPQHF. Here the CDR3 DNA reads TGTGCCAGCAGTTTACAGTACTTTCCAAGCAACGGGACAGGGGCCCCCCGTCGCAATCAGCCCCAGCATTTT.

The chain has TRBV7-2 and TRBJ2-3; a possible D gene is TRBD2 (6 bases). This CDR3 contains 16 residues. The V end was cut by 5 bases, the J end by 6 bases, with 21 bases between. Germline V lookup: CDR1 SGHTA, CDR2 FQGNSA. This CDR3 is CASSPRRVGRTDTQYF. DNA for the CDR3: TGTGCCAGCAGCCCCCGGAGAGTCGGGAGAACGGATACGCAGTATTTT.